A single sample is the source of the 13 T cell receptor beta chains below, sequenced in a study of cytomegalovirus exposure and HLA in healthy donors. It was with 60 Vbeta and 13 Jbeta primers that the PCR ran. Produced via immunoSEQ multiplex PCR; TCRdb's table is partial and in-frame only. Of about 70,000 clones detected, roughly 90% appear once; the ten largest clones hold roughly 2%. Sequenced input: PBMCs. These TCRs come from a woman in her 30s in good health and CMV-seronegative.

The chain joins TRBV5-4 to TRBJ2-3; TRBD2 matches at 10 bases. This CDR3 is built from 16 residues. CDR1 and CDR2 (germline): SGHNT, YYREEE (reference sequence). With 4 bases clipped from V and 6 bases from J, the junction kept 11 bases outside the gene matches. The CDR3 DNA is TGTGCCAGCAGCCGGGAGGTGGGACTAGCGTCGGATACGCAGTATTTT. Translated: CASSREVGLASDTQYF.

The chain links TRBV19 to TRBJ2-1, with 13 bases identical to TRBD2. V gave up 0 bases and J gave up 7 bases; unmatched junction bases: 9. This CDR3 spans 18 amino acids. In germline, CDR1 is LNHDA, CDR2 SQIVND (reference sequence). The CDR3 is CASSIDSSQTSGRNEQFF. The CDR3 DNA follows: TGTGCCAGTAGTATAGACTCATCCCAGACTAGCGGGAGGAATGAGCAGTTCTTC.

The V gene is TRBV7-3, the J gene TRBJ2-2, with D tentatively TRBD2 (5 bases). From germline, CDR1 is SGHTA and CDR2 FQGTGA. The CDR3 covers 14 residues. V lost 3 bases, J lost 2 bases, and 7 bases lay in between. The CDR3 region has the DNA TGTGCCAGCAGCTTCCGGGGAAACACCGGGGAGCTGTTTTTT. Protein product: CASSFRGNTGELFF.

About this clone itself: A read error may produce the germline difference seen at one junction end. The rearrangement joins TRBV7-9 to TRBJ2-7; the D gene is possibly TRBD2 (5 bases). Germline V lookup: CDR1 SEHNR, CDR2 FQNEAQ (reference sequence). This CDR3 has 13 residues. This chain's CDR3 is CSSSPGLGYEQYF. The CDR3 DNA reads TGTTCCAGCAGCCCAGGACTTGGATACGAGCAGTACTTC.

The chain employs TRBV7-6 and TRBJ2-7, with 13 bases aligning to TRBD2. From germline, CDR1 is SGHVS and CDR2 FNYEAQ. The trim removed 5 bases at V and 6 bases at J, leaving 19 bases unmatched. The CDR3 loop spans 19 amino acids. The chain's CDR3 is CASSPIGAGTSGKAGEQYF. The CDR3 coding sequence is TGTGCCAGCAGCCCAATCGGGGCAGGGACTAGCGGGAAGGCGGGCGAGCAGTACTTC.

This clone was found a few times. The chain links TRBV5-1 to TRBJ1-1, with D perhaps TRBD1 (6 bases). This CDR3 is built from 13 residues. V lost 4 bases and J 0 bases, leaving 7 bases between the germline ends. The germline V gene has CDR1 SGHRS and CDR2 YFSETQ. Here the CDR3 DNA reads TGCGCCAGCAGCAGGGGGATGAACACTGAAGCTTTCTTT. It specifies CASSRGMNTEAFF.

The rearrangement uses TRBV20-1 and TRBJ1-2, with a weak D call TRBD1 (5 bases). Trimming cost V 4 bases and J 8 bases, with 8 bases left between them. CDR1 DFQATT and CDR2 SNEGSKA come from the germline V gene (reference sequence). The CDR3 extends over 10 amino acids. Written as DNA, the CDR3 is TGCAGTGCTATAGGGGCCGGCTACACCTTC. Amino acids: CSAIGAGYTF.

The V call is TRBV7-9, the J call TRBJ2-5, with 8 bases that match TRBD1. The J segment lost 11 bases and the V segment lost 5 bases, leaving 13 bases of the junction unmatched. Per germline, CDR1 SEHNR and CDR2 FQNEAQ (reference sequence). The CDR3 consists of 14 residues. The CDR3 coding sequence is TGTGCCAGCAGCGGACCGGACAGGGCCGGCGGGCAGTACTTC. Translating it yields CASSGPDRAGGQYF.

The V call is TRBV7-2, the J call TRBJ2-7; TRBD2 aligns across 7 bases. Germline values: CDR1 SGHTA, CDR2 FQGNSA. J lost 3 bases, V lost 5 bases, and 1 base had no gene match. This CDR3 comprises 12 residues. The CDR3 DNA reads TGTGCCAGCAGCCCGGGAGGCTACGAGCAGTACTTC. It specifies CASSPGGYEQYF.

The chain carries TRBV5-6 and TRBJ2-1; 7 bases map to TRBD1. The CDR3 spans 15 residues. V shed 2 bases, J shed 15 bases, and the junction held 17 bases outside the gene matches. Germline V gene sequence: CDR1 SGHDT, CDR2 YYEEEE. The CDR3 sequence: CASSFRGQSPYFWFF. The CDR3 bases are TGTGCCAGCAGCTTTCGGGGACAGTCCCCCTACTTTTGGTTCTTC.

The CDR3, as DNA: TGTGCCAGCAGTACAGGACAAGTCGGGGGGCAGTTCTTC. Its translation is CASSTGQVGGQFF. The rearrangement links TRBV6-5 to TRBJ2-1, with D possibly being TRBD2 (6 bases). V lost 5 bases to trimming and J lost 12 bases, with 17 bases between them. The germline V gene encodes CDR1 MNHEY and CDR2 SVGAGI. The CDR3 loop spans 13 amino acids.

The chain recombines TRBV30 with TRBJ2-7, with D possibly matching TRBD1 (5 bases). V lost 0 bases and J lost 2, with 11 bases in between. From germline, CDR1 is GTSNPN and CDR2 SVGIG (reference sequence). The length of the CDR3 is 14 residues. The CDR3 DNA reads TGTGCCTGGAGTGTAGGGGAAAGAACCTACGAGCAGTACTTC. It encodes CAWSVGERTYEQYF.

V gene TRBV15 combines with J gene TRBJ1-5, with D perhaps matching TRBD1 (5 bases). Trimming removed 1 base at V and 7 bases at J, with 11 bases between. Germline-derived CDR1 and CDR2 are LNHNV and YYDKDF (reference sequence). The CDR3 has 14 residues. CDR3 DNA: TGTGCCACCAGCAGAGTACAGCAGGGCCAGCCCCAGCATTTT. This gives the protein CATSRVQQGQPQHF. The entire variable domain, with the rest obtained from reference TRBV15 and TRBJ1-5, is as follows: DAMVIQNPRYQVTQFGKPVTLSCSQTLNHNVMYWYQQKSSQAPKLLFHYYDKDFNNEADTPDNFQSRRPNTSFCFLDIRSPGLGDTAMYLCATSRVQQGQPQHFGDGTRLSIL.